The entry below gives a single T cell receptor (beta chain) sequence along with its context. Antigen: not known. These data originate in a study of beta chain features in type 1 diabetes. What was sequenced were expressed TCRB transcripts, since all of the isolated RNA had been reverse transcribed. The average read count of naive, central memory and regulatory T cell samples was some 3.9 million. Profiling relied on immunoSEQ multiplex PCR, and the TCRdb table lists in-frame clones only, not all of them. The table lists under 250,000 clones, around 14% of them singletons. Cell sorting via CD45RO/CCR7/CD25/CD127/CD95/CD27 was performed to obtain CD4+ naive, central memory, regulatory and stem cell-like memory cells. Overall study results and limits: The question of HLA type influencing TCRB rearrangement was one that remained unresolved here. TCRB CDR3 length was moderately but significantly reduced in all four CD4+ subsets of Type 1 diabetes patients.

The clonotype comes from a woman in her thirties or forties in good health. The source material was naive CD4+ T cells from blood.

In DNA form, the CDR3 reads TGCGCCAGCAGCCCACGAGGCGGGGCTGGGGCCAACGTCCTGACTTTC. It translates to CASSPRGGAGANVLTF. The chain links TRBV10-2 to TRBJ2-6; D possibly corresponds to TRBD2 (6 bases). Trimming stripped 6 bases from V and 2 bases from J, with 14 bases between. Germline values: CDR1 WSHSY, CDR2 SAAADI. The CDR3 sequence is 16 residues long.